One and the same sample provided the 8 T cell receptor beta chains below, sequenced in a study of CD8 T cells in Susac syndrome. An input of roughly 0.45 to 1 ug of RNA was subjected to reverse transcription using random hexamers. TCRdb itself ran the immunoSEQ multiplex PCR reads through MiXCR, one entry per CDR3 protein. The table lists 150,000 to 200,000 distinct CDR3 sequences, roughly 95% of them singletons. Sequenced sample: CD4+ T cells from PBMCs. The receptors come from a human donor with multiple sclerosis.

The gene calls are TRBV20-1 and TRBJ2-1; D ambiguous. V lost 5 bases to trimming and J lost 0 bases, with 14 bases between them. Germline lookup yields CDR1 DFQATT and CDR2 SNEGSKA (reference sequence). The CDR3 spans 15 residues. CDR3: CSALTARSSYNEQFF. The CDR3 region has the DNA TGCAGTGCTCTCACGGCGCGCAGCTCCTACAATGAGCAGTTCTTC.

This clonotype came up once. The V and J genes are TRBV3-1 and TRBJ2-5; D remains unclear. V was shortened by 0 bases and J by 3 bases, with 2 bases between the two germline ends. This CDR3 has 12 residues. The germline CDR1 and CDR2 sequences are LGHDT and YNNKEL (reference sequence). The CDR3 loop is CASSQEKETQYF. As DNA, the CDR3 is TGTGCCAGCAGCCAAGAAAAAGAGACCCAGTACTTC.

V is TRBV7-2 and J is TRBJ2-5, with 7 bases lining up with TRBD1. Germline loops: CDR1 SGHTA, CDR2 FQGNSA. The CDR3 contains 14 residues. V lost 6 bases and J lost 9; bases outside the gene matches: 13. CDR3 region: CASSHQDRPGAQYF. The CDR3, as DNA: TGTGCCAGCAGTCACCAGGACAGGCCAGGGGCCCAGTACTTC.

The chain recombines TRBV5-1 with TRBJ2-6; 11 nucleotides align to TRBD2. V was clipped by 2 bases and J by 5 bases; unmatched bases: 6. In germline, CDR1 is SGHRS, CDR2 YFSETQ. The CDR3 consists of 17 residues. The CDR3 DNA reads TGCGCCAGCAGCTTTGGGACTAGCGGCCTCTGGGCCAACGTCCTGACTTTC. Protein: CASSFGTSGLWANVLTF.

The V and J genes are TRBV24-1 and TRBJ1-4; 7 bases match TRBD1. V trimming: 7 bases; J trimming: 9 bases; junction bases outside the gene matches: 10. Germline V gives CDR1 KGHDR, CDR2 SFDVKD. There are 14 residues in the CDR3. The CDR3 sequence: CATSGRGDSQKLFF. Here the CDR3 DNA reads TGTGCCACCAGCGGGCGAGGGGACAGTCAAAAACTGTTTTTT.

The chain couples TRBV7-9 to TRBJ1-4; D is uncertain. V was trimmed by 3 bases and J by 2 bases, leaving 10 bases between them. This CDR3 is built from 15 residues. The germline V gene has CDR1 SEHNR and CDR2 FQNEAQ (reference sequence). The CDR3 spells CASSLDGRTNEKLFF. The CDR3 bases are TGTGCCAGCAGCTTGGACGGACGGACTAATGAAAAACTGTTTTTT.

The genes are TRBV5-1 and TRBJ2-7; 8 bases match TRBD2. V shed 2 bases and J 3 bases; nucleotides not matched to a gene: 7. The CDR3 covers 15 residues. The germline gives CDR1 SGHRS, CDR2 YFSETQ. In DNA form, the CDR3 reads TGCGCCAGCAGCTTCGCCACTAGCGGATTCTACGAGCAGTACTTC. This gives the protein CASSFATSGFYEQYF.

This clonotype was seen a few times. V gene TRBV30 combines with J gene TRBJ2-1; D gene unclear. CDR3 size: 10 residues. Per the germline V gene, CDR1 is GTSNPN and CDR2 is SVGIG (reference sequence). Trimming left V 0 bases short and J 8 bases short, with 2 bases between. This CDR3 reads CAWSVYEQFF. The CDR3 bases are TGTGCCTGGAGTGTGTATGAGCAGTTCTTC.